This T cell receptor beta chain was identified during a study of cytomegalovirus exposure and HLA in healthy donors (TCRdb year 2017). As for the study more broadly: An earlier analysis of approximately 640 of the donors reported approximately 300 Gb of sequence data and approximately 110 million unique TCR beta sequences from 150 million to 200 million T cells. HLA typing covered class I and class II loci at four-digit resolution. The study combined high-throughput TCR immunosequencing, statistical association of individual TCRs with disease status, and machine learning to predict cytomegalovirus infection status. The number of donors typed differed by locus, with about 620-630 for A, B, C, DRB1 and DQB1, 522 for DQA1, over 600 for DPA1, and 400 to 490 for DPB1. Among the roughly 380 genotyped donors, about 83% belonged to the genetic ancestry cluster associated with self-reported Caucasian donors. Among a few hundred genotyped donors of the cohort, an average of about 240,000 unique TCR beta nucleotide sequences were sequenced per donor, about a sixth of them non-productive. To study patterns of TCR occurrence, a later analysis re-analyzed previously published TCR beta repertoires from 650 to 750 donors and added high-resolution HLA genotyping. The aim of the study was to test whether cataloging public T cell receptors could identify signatures of past pathogen exposure. Roughly 5 DR-DQ haplotypes were handled as single units for association and clustering because linkage in the cohort was strong. The study used immunosequencing to profile the T cell repertoires of around 600 subjects and linked those repertoires to cytomegalovirus serostatus. In the later analysis, no new phenotypic data were used to find candidate immune exposures; instead, reliance was placed on TCR beta sequences and their occurrence across donors. Genome-wide SNP genotypes for about three fifths of the 666 donors were used in a later genetic analysis, which treated that subset as a discovery cohort. In addition to the first cohort of hundreds of subjects, a separate validation cohort of 120 different subjects was used. An earlier analysis of several hundred of the donors applied high-throughput TCR beta sequencing to assess whether each TCR beta V gene segment acted as functional or pseudogenic. Every repertoire in the discovery cohort had been generated on one and the same sequencing platform. Roughly 300 gigabases of sequencing data and 75 million to 85 million unique TCR sequences made up an early release that covered 500 to 650 HLA-typed donors. Alongside the repertoire data, information on donor age, sex, ethnicity and CMV serostatus was compiled. General findings and caveats noted by the study authors: According to a later genetic analysis, donors in an Asian-associated ancestry cluster had fewer N-insertions in productive TCRs than the approximately 670-donor mean. According to a later analysis, TCR association rates differed among HLA loci, with DRB1 alleles showing the most associated TCRs and HLA-C alleles showing the fewest. Cytomegalovirus status was reported to be diagnosed by the classifier with high specificity and sensitivity in both the original and validation cohorts. Immune exposure information for the cohort was limited to CMV serostatus. Some IMGT-functional V segments, including TRBV6-2 and TRBV6-3, could not be distinguished by the 87-base-pair reads and were therefore excluded. Correlated functional status among segregating V segments might be attributable to linkage disequilibrium, but an unknown experimental factor could not be ruled out. Because counts were too low, 15 to 20 rarely observed V segments, including chromosome 9 orphons, were excluded from the earlier analysis of 500 to 700 of the donors. A later analysis reported that several top co-occurrence clusters appeared linked to parvovirus B19, influenza, CMV and Epstein-Barr virus. While some public TCRs were present in many individuals, most TCR sequences turned up only very rarely across donors. The study gave a list of about 150 TCR beta chains associated with cytomegalovirus. Only TCR beta chains were sequenced in this cohort, and the absence of alpha or paired-chain data limited detectable features. The authors suggested that the approach could potentially be extended to other disease states and immunological phenotypes. In a later analysis, around 15,000 TCR beta sequences were associated with specific HLA alleles at a false discovery rate of 0.05. The presence/absence analyses assumed that sequencing depth was roughly uniform across donors, and that assumption may not be true. Broadly in line with IMGT annotations, most TCR beta V segments showed up in productive rearrangements about 87% or about 30% of the time in an earlier analysis of a few hundred of the donors. Because some donors lacked HLA typing at each locus, the association tests relied only on the typed subset. A later analysis found that HLA-associated TCR beta chains were more clonally expanded and had lower generation probabilities than equally common non-associated chains. A later analysis found that most CMV-associated TCR beta chains appeared HLA-restricted, with HLA associations seemingly driven largely by CMV exposure. The sequencing pipeline was judged likely to have produced a cluster of highly shared sequence variants as a technical artifact. In vitro tests confirmed that a few of the cytomegalovirus-associated TCR beta chains recognize cytomegalovirus antigens. V-gene and J-gene trimming of TCR beta chains was associated with a missense DCLRE1C variant in a later genetic analysis, and the association was replicated in an independent cohort. A further reported finding was that TCR beta sequences accurately predicted the HLA-A and HLA-B alleles for most subjects in the first cohort. Assigning TCR associations to individual alleles was difficult when HLA alleles, especially DR and DQ, strongly co-occurred.

The cohort was made up of several hundred healthy bone marrow donors. At the time of sampling, every cohort member was nominally healthy, though immune exposures that went unrecorded were likely present. The donor was CMV seronegative and belonged to the group of 350 or so seronegative cohort members. A peripheral blood sample was collected from each donor, and TCR beta sequencing was performed on peripheral blood mononuclear cells. Genomic DNA extraction from the blood cell samples was performed with the Qiagen DNeasy Blood Extraction Kit. The method was the immunoSEQ multiplex PCR assay. The multiplex PCR relied on a mix of 60 forward primers for TCR Vbeta segments and 13 reverse primers for TCR Jbeta segments. A multiplex PCR assay on genomic DNA amplified the CDR3 region of rearranged TCR beta genes. The Illumina HiSeq System was used to sequence the amplified TCR beta libraries as 87-base-pair reads. The source study handled its data this way. A later analysis counted tens of millions of unique TCR beta chains across the 700 or so repertoires, and roughly 9.9 million of these chains were shared by at least two donors. Raw reads were error-corrected and collapsed into unique sequences with a nearest-neighbor algorithm that merged closely related sequences to remove PCR and sequencing errors. To assign V, D and J gene segments, CDR3 sequences were aligned to IMGT reference sequences. Each retained sequence needed at least a six-nucleotide match to both a V gene segment and a J gene segment. A rearrangement was called productive if the CDR3 had no stop codons and remained in frame with V and J, and every other rearrangement was called non-productive. CDR3 was defined according to IMGT convention as the region running from the second conserved V-encoded cysteine to the conserved J-encoded phenylalanine. Sequences without an unambiguous match to a single V gene segment were excluded from the earlier analysis of almost 600 of the donors. In an earlier analysis of around 590 of the donors, a V segment was called functional when productive rearrangements were above 56.7%, and segregating when the standard deviation between donors exceeded 5%. A statistical classification framework was developed to diagnose cytomegalovirus status using the catalog of TCR beta chain sequences. V and J gene assignment, in a later analysis, came from comparing TCR nucleotide sequences with IMGT/GENE-DB human TR gene sequences. The TCRdist pipeline was used in a later analysis to assign CDR3 sequences and most-parsimonious VDJ recombination scenarios. In a later analysis, each TCR beta chain was defined by its CDR3 amino acid sequence together with its V-gene family, and reads lacking a unique V-gene family were excluded. As a way to deal with suspected cross-contamination and a sequencing artifact, a later analysis dropped under 600 nucleotide sequences that were highly shared and had low generation probability. In a later analysis, a clonal expansion index for each public chain was calculated from normalized within-repertoire ranks of inferred template counts. In a later analysis, generation probabilities were computed with a VDJ recombination model fitted to out-of-frame rearrangements, and the resulting probabilities were checked against IGoR. A later analysis scored TCR-TCR, TCR-HLA and TCR-CMV co-occurrence with hypergeometric tests, applying a repertoire-size bias correction to TCR pairs. A later analysis estimated false discovery rates by permuting HLA or CMV assignments 20 times. In a later analysis, co-occurring TCRs were grouped using DBSCAN, with TCRdist sequence similarity added in when clustering inside HLA-allele-positive subsets. For co-occurrence clustering, repertoires with fewer than 30,000 or more than 120,000 public chains were excluded, along with four to six repertoires with anomalous nucleotide sharing. TCRdb carries this immuneACCESS record with in-frame sequences only. Its versions omit some clonotypes, under half of them owing to an unresolved V gene in the studies checked, with the rest unexplained. V, J and clone size are taken as reported in that table, and D and trimming were inferred from the DNA itself. This sample comprises more than 20,000 clones, 79% of them detected only once. The ten largest account for more than 4.5% of the sample.

Compared with germline, V lacks 1 base and J lacks 5 bases; bases without a gene match: 3. The CDR3 sequence holds 15 residues, the cysteine and phenylalanine included. The kept DNA is CDR3 alone, 45 bases in frame from the first base. Based on the germline V gene, the CDR1 and CDR2 sequences are SGDLS and YYNGEE. Notes on this clone: Its antigen remains unidentified. No base quality values were provided; no much bigger clone lies one nucleotide off.

Recombination joined TRBV9 with TRBJ2-1; 10 bases in the middle match TRBD2. The sample was PBMCs. The TCR originated in a male donor in good health and CMV-seronegative. The DNA is as follows: TGTGCCAGCAGCGTAACCGGACTAGCGGACAATGAGCAGTTCTTC. The resulting protein is CASSVTGLADNEQFF.